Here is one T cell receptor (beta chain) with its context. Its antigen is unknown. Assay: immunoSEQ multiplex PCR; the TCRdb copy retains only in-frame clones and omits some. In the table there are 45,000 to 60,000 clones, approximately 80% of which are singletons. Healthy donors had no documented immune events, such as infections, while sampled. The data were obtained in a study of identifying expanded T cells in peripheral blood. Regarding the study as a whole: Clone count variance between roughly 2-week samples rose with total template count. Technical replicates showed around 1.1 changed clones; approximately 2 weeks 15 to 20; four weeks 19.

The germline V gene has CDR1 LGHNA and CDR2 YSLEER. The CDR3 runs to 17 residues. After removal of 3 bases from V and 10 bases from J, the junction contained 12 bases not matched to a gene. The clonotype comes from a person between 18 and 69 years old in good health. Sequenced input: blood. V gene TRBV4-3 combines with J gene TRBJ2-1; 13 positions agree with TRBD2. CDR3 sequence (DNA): TGCGCCAGCAGCCAGGCACCCGGGACTAGCGGGATACGGGAGCAGTTCTTC. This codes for CASSQAPGTSGIREQFF.